This T cell receptor (beta chain) emerged from a study of shared clonotypes between healthy human individuals. Only CD45RO-negative cells positively selected for CCR7 counted as naive CD8 cells, so terminally differentiated effector memory CD45RA+ cells were excluded. V was clipped by 4 bases and J by 1 base, with 11 bases between them. Per germline, CDR1 SGDLS and CDR2 YYNGEE. CDR3 length: 14 residues. Study findings and constraints: Expectations were that clonotype sharing among donors would be affected by sequencing depth. Rarefaction showed that sequencing of sorted subsets was incomplete (despite large depth).

Of note for this clone: Its antigen remains unknown.

Per the original methods: Junction-only sequences without quality scores came from ImmunoSEQ, so filtering differed. Generated by immunoSEQ multiplex PCR, the TCRdb table keeps only in-frame clones and is missing some. Clone size and V and J calls were adopted from that table, with D and trimming inferred from the DNA. There are 450,000 to 700,000 clones in the sample; about 95% occur only once, and 0.11% lies in the top ten. The J gene is TRBJ1-1, the V gene TRBV9, with D perhaps TRBD1 (5 bases). Sequences were obtained from naive CD8+ T cells sorted from blood. The receptor was isolated from a woman aged 30 to 39 in good health. The CDR3 loop reads CASSPEDTNTEAFF. The CDR3 bases are TGTGCCAGCAGCCCCGAGGACACGAACACTGAAGCTTTCTTT.